The 7 T cell receptor beta chains given below trace back to one sample, sequenced in a study of blood T cell repertoires in COVID-19. Clones were sequenced by immunoSEQ multiplex PCR, and TCRdb holds only the in-frame ones, with some missing. Of some 350,000 clones in the sample, around 86% were seen once. Sample: peripheral blood. The receptors here all came from a woman aged 45-59 years with COVID-19, enrolled during active disease.

The chain has TRBV6-5 and TRBJ2-5, with D possibly matching TRBD2 (7 bases). The CDR3 extends over 15 amino acids. Trimming left V 2 bases short and J 7 bases short, with 17 bases between. Germline V gene sequence: CDR1 MNHEY, CDR2 SVGAGI. The CDR3 protein is CASSYGGGGKRTQYF. The CDR3, as DNA: TGTGCCAGCAGTTACGGAGGGGGGGGCAAGAGGACCCAGTACTTC.

The chain has TRBV9 and TRBJ1-2, with D maybe TRBD1 (5 bases). Germline CDR1 and CDR2: SGDLS and YYNGEE. V was clipped by 0 bases and J by 7 bases, with 16 bases between them. CDR3 length: 15 amino acids. Here the CDR3 reads CASSVAGDVLSGYTF. CDR3 nucleotides: TGTGCCAGCAGCGTAGCGGGGGACGTGTTGAGTGGCTACACCTTC.

This clone has a handful of counts. This sequence joins TRBV28 and TRBJ1-4; D gene ambiguous. The CDR3 is 13 residues long. The V gene's germline CDR1 is MDHEN and CDR2 SYDVKM. Trimming took 4 bases from V and 8 from J, leaving 11 bases between them. The CDR3 sequence: CASSSVPSEKLFF. The CDR3 region has the DNA TGTGCCAGCAGTTCGGTCCCGTCCGAAAAACTGTTTTTT.

This chain uses TRBV7-9 with TRBJ2-7, with 8 bases matching TRBD2. The CDR3 has 14 residues. Losses at the gene ends were 3 bases for V and 2 bases for J; bases not matched to a gene: 3. Germline V CDR1 and CDR2: SEHNR, FQNEAQ (reference sequence). CDR3 nucleotide sequence: TGTGCCAGCAGCTTTAGCGGGACAACCTACGAGCAGTACTTC. It codes for CASSFSGTTYEQYF.

This chain connects TRBV18 to TRBJ1-2; 7 nucleotides align to TRBD1. The CDR3 is 14 amino acids. J was trimmed by 4 bases and V by 3 bases; bases with no gene match: 5. The germline V gene has CDR1 KGHSH and CDR2 LQKENI. This chain's CDR3 is CASSPRDSPYGYTF. For the CDR3, the DNA is TGTGCCAGCTCACCCCGGGACAGTCCCTATGGCTACACCTTC.

The V call is TRBV19, the J call TRBJ2-7; perhaps TRBD2 as D (6 bases). The CDR3 is made up of 12 amino acids. Trimming removed 5 bases from V and 6 bases from J, with 11 bases in between. CDR1 and CDR2 from the germline V gene are LNHDA and SQIVND (reference sequence). This CDR3 reads CASSLQGGEQYF. CDR3 nucleotides: TGTGCCAGTAGTCTCCAGGGAGGCGAGCAGTACTTC.

The V gene is TRBV4-1, the J gene TRBJ1-1; D call uncertain. Germline V gene data show CDR1 as MGHRA and CDR2 as YSYEKL. V was clipped by 0 bases and J by 0 bases, with 5 bases between them. There are 14 residues in the CDR3. The CDR3 region has the DNA TGCGCCAGCAGCCAAGACTCGGTGAACACTGAAGCTTTCTTT. Translated: CASSQDSVNTEAFF.